These 15 T cell receptor beta chains were sequenced from one sample in a study of blood T cell repertoires in COVID-19. TCRdb's copy holds only in-frame clones and misses some; the assay was immunoSEQ multiplex PCR. The table shows 230,000 or so clones, with roughly 88% occurring only once. The specimen sequenced was PBMCs or T cells enriched from blood (not recorded which). These receptor sequences come from a woman between 35 and 50 years old with acute COVID-19.

This chain links TRBV12-5 with TRBJ1-3; a possible D gene is TRBD1 (6 bases). Germline CDR1 is LGHNT and CDR2 is FRNRAP. V was pared by 6 bases and J by 0 bases, with 12 bases between. The CDR3 sequence is 15 residues long. This CDR3 is CASGTTGNSGNTIYF. Here the CDR3 DNA reads TGTGCTAGTGGGACTACAGGGAACTCTGGAAACACCATATATTTT.

The rearrangement joins TRBV9 to TRBJ2-3; a possible D gene is TRBD2 (6 bases). The CDR3 length is 14 residues. V was trimmed by 4 bases and J by 2 bases, leaving 11 bases between them. CDR1 and CDR2 from the germline V gene are SGDLS and YYNGEE. CDR3 in amino acids: CASSPSGYTDTQYF. For the CDR3, the DNA is TGTGCCAGCAGCCCCAGCGGGTACACAGATACGCAGTATTTT.

This clone appeared once. The chain combines TRBV9 with TRBJ2-2; 7 bases are shared with TRBD2. CDR3 length: 13 amino acids. Trimming removed 5 bases from V and 5 bases from J; junction bases left unmatched: 3. The germline gives CDR1 SGDLS, CDR2 YYNGEE. The CDR3: CASRAGTTGELFF. The CDR3 region has the DNA TGTGCCAGCAGAGCGGGGACTACCGGGGAGCTGTTTTTT.

The rearrangement joins TRBV5-1 to TRBJ1-6; a possible D gene is TRBD1 (6 bases). Per germline, CDR1 SGHRS and CDR2 YFSETQ. Trimming cost V 0 bases and J 7 bases, with 14 bases left between them. This CDR3 has 16 residues. The CDR3 protein is CASSLEGGGSNSPLHF. CDR3 coding DNA: TGCGCCAGCAGCTTGGAGGGAGGGGGGTCGAATTCACCCCTCCACTTT.

The rearrangement links TRBV6-5 to TRBJ1-2, with D possibly matching TRBD1 (5 bases). The germline CDR1 and CDR2 sequences are MNHEY and SVGAGI. The CDR3 is 14 residues long. The V and J ends lost 6 bases and 2 bases respectively, with 13 bases between them. Here the CDR3 reads CASSAGGTNYGYTF. CDR3 nucleotide sequence: TGTGCCAGCAGCGCCGGGGGTACCAACTATGGCTACACCTTC.

The V and J genes are TRBV9 and TRBJ1-1; D uncertain. V lost 1 base, J lost 1 base, and 8 bases lay in between. CDR1 is SGDLS, CDR2 YYNGEE, per germline. The CDR3 has 14 amino acids. The CDR3 region is CASSVIDKNTEAFF. CDR3 DNA: TGTGCCAGCAGCGTAATTGACAAGAACACTGAAGCTTTCTTT.

Remarks on this clone: Sequence at one end of the junction differs from germline and may be a read error. The gene calls are TRBV5-8 and TRBJ1-1, with D tentatively TRBD1 (5 bases). This CDR3 has 15 amino acids. CDR1 and CDR2 from the germline V gene are SGHTS and YDEGEE. Here the CDR3 reads CASSLVGGSNAEAFF. The CDR3 DNA reads TGTGCCAGCAGCTTGGTCGGGGGATCGAACGCTGAAGCTTTCTTT.

The genes are TRBV5-6 and TRBJ1-1; 8 positions agree with TRBD1. The CDR3 consists of 14 residues. Germline trimming cut 4 bases from V and 6 bases from J; bases unmatched to any gene: 8. Germline V lookup: CDR1 SGHDT, CDR2 YYEEEE. The CDR3 DNA follows: TGTGCCAGCAGCGTAGACAGGGGAGGACCTGAAGCTTTCTTT. Translated, it gives CASSVDRGGPEAFF.

The V call is TRBV7-9, the J call TRBJ1-5; TRBD1 matches at 7 bases. Germline trimming cut 6 bases from V and 7 bases from J; bases unmatched to any gene: 9. The CDR3 sequence is 14 residues long. Per germline, CDR1 SEHNR and CDR2 FQNEAQ (reference sequence). The DNA for the CDR3 is TGTGCCAGCAGTCCCGGGACAGTGGGCCAGCCCCAGCATTTT. Its translation is CASSPGTVGQPQHF.

This clone was detected once. The chain carries TRBV28 and TRBJ1-2, with D perhaps TRBD1 (6 bases). This CDR3 comprises 14 residues. Germline V gene lookup returns CDR1 MDHEN and CDR2 SYDVKM. Trimming stripped 4 bases from V and 2 bases from J, with 11 bases between. CDR3 loop: CASSSPRGNYGYTF. DNA for the CDR3: TGTGCCAGCAGTTCCCCAAGGGGGAACTATGGCTACACCTTC.

The rearrangement uses TRBV5-5 and TRBJ1-1; D is perhaps TRBD1 (6 bases). The germline V and J ends were trimmed by 5 bases and 3 bases, with 20 bases remaining between them. Per germline, CDR1 SGHKS and CDR2 YYEKEE (reference sequence). This CDR3 has 16 residues. The CDR3, as DNA: TGTGCCAGCAGTCACCGTACCAGGGGATCGGACACTGAAGCTTTCTTT. Protein product: CASSHRTRGSDTEAFF.

The chain is built from TRBV7-3 and TRBJ2-3; 7 bases are a match to TRBD2. The CDR3 runs 14 residues. Looked up from germline, CDR1 is SGHTA and CDR2 is FQGTGA. V lost 4 bases and J lost 2; bases outside the gene matches: 3. The CDR3 sequence is CASSSGDYTDTQYF. The CDR3 coding sequence is TGTGCCAGCAGCTCCGGGGACTACACAGATACGCAGTATTTT. The variable domain in full, completed from reference TRBV7-3 and TRBJ2-3, reads GAGVSQTPSNKVTEKGKYVELRCDPISGHTALYWYRQSLGQGPEFLIYFQGTGAADDSGLPNDRFFAVRPEGSVSTLKIQRTERGDSAVYLCASSSGDYTDTQYFGPGTRLTVL.

This clone has a single count. The chain employs TRBV19 and TRBJ1-1; 10 bases match TRBD1. Germline loops: CDR1 LNHDA, CDR2 SQIVND (reference sequence). The ends lost 5 bases at V and 4 bases at J; junction bases unmatched: 10. The CDR3 consists of 16 residues. The CDR3 spells CASSQSGTGVATEAFF. The CDR3 DNA is TGTGCCAGTAGTCAATCGGGGACAGGGGTGGCCACTGAAGCTTTCTTT.

The chain has TRBV5-1 and TRBJ2-2, with D uncertain. V lost 6 bases, J lost 6 bases, and 6 bases lay in between. This CDR3 has 11 residues. Germline CDR1 reads SGHRS; CDR2 reads YFSETQ. The CDR3: CASNFAGELFF. DNA of the CDR3: TGCGCCAGCAACTTCGCCGGGGAGCTGTTTTTT.

The V gene is TRBV9, the J gene TRBJ1-3; D possibly corresponds to TRBD1 (5 bases). Trimming took 5 bases from V and 0 from J, leaving 6 bases between them. This CDR3 spans 13 amino acids. Germline V gene sequence: CDR1 SGDLS, CDR2 YYNGEE. The CDR3: CASRDNSGNTIYF. The CDR3 DNA sequence: TGTGCCAGCAGGGACAACTCTGGAAACACCATATATTTT.